These 20 T cell receptor beta chains share one sample of origin, sequenced in a study of radiotherapy plus CTLA-4 blockade in lung cancer. The data were produced by immunoSEQ multiplex PCR, yet TCRdb's version contains in-frame clones alone and is incomplete. The sample has more than 25,000 clones, about 80% seen once. The sequencing used peripheral blood, collected from a patient treated with radiotherapy plus ipilimumab. All receptors come from a human donor with non-small cell lung cancer that progressed on radiotherapy plus ipilimumab.

The V gene is TRBV28, the J gene TRBJ1-5; D not certain. The length of the CDR3 is 14 residues. CDR1 and CDR2 (germline): MDHEN, SYDVKM. Trimming took off 2 bases at V and 5 bases at J, with 10 bases between the two ends. CDR3 residues: CASSLGVEDQPQHF. CDR3 sequence (DNA): TGTGCCAGCAGTTTAGGAGTGGAAGATCAGCCCCAGCATTTT.

Comments on this clone: Distinct nucleotide sequences in the sample also encode this CDR3. J is TRBJ2-1 and V is TRBV6-6; 7 bases are a match to TRBD1. After removal of 2 bases from V and 5 bases from J, the junction contained 9 bases not matched to a gene. CDR3 length: 16 residues. Germline V gives CDR1 MNHNY, CDR2 SVGAGI (reference sequence). The CDR3 loop is CASSYPTGSLNNEQFF. Written as DNA, the CDR3 is TGTGCCAGCAGTTACCCGACAGGGTCACTGAACAATGAGCAGTTCTTC.

This clone came up once. In DNA form, the CDR3 reads TGTGCCAGCAGCTTCCCCCTGGGAGGAACCGGGGAGCTGTTTTTT. Translating gives CASSFPLGGTGELFF. This chain links TRBV7-2 with TRBJ2-2; possible D gene TRBD2, 6 bases. Trimming left V 3 bases short and J 5 bases short, with 13 bases between. Germline V gene data show CDR1 as SGHTA and CDR2 as FQGNSA. This CDR3 comprises 15 residues.

The rearrangement joins TRBV27 to TRBJ1-2; D is uncertain. The germline CDR1 and CDR2 sequences are MNHEY and SMNVEV (reference sequence). The germline V and J ends were trimmed by 1 base and 7 bases, with 16 bases remaining between them. The CDR3 loop spans 15 amino acids. This CDR3 reads CASSLYGNQVSGYTF. DNA for the CDR3: TGTGCCAGCAGTTTATACGGAAATCAGGTGTCTGGCTACACCTTC.

The chain links TRBV4-3 to TRBJ1-5, with a weak D call TRBD1 (5 bases). This CDR3 contains 16 residues. V was clipped by 0 bases and J by 7 bases, with 16 bases between them. Germline CDR1 is LGHNA and CDR2 is YSLEER. The CDR3 DNA is TGCGCCAGCAGCCAAGAAGGTGCAGGGACGGGGCAGCCCCAGCATTTT. This gives the protein CASSQEGAGTGQPQHF.

V and J are TRBV5-4 and TRBJ2-5, with D possibly matching TRBD1 (6 bases). This CDR3 is 15 amino acids long. Germline V lookup: CDR1 SGHNT, CDR2 YYREEE (reference sequence). V was clipped by 3 bases and J by 2 bases, with 14 bases between them. This CDR3 reads CASSSVQGTQETQYF. As DNA, the CDR3 is TGTGCCAGCAGCTCCGTGCAGGGGACACAAGAGACCCAGTACTTC. Full variable domain (outside the CDR3, taken from reference TRBV5-4 and TRBJ2-5): ETGVTQSPTHLIKTRGQQVTLRCSSQSGHNTVSWYQQALGQGPQFIFQYYREEENGRGNFPPRFSGLQFPNYSSELNVNALELDDSALYLCASSSVQGTQETQYFGPGTRLLVL.

The genes are TRBV5-1 and TRBJ1-4; a possible D gene is TRBD1 (6 bases). Germline loops: CDR1 SGHRS, CDR2 YFSETQ. Between the trimmed V and J ends, which lost 2 bases and 0 bases, there was a span of 11 bases. The CDR3 spans 16 residues. The CDR3 protein is CASSFTGSSTNEKLFF. The CDR3 DNA reads as TGCGCCAGCAGCTTCACAGGGAGCTCAACTAATGAAAAACTGTTTTTT.

The chain joins TRBV30 to TRBJ2-3; D is uncertain. Germline V CDR1 and CDR2: GTSNPN, SVGIG (reference sequence). The V end lost 2 bases, the J end lost 0 bases, and 12 bases lay between the germline ends. The CDR3 consists of 15 residues. The CDR3 reads CAWSHKGTSTDTQYF. CDR3 in DNA: TGTGCCTGGAGTCACAAGGGAACTAGCACAGATACGCAGTATTTT.

The chain recombines TRBV28 with TRBJ1-5; weak D call: TRBD1 (5 bases). The CDR3 is made up of 15 amino acids. The V gene's germline CDR1 is MDHEN and CDR2 SYDVKM. Trimming left V 5 bases short and J 1 base short, with 12 bases between. CDR3 sequence (DNA): TGTGCCAGCAGTCCAAGGGGTCTGAGCAATCAGCCCCAGCATTTT. This translates into CASSPRGLSNQPQHF.

This rearrangement joins TRBV19 to TRBJ2-2; 7 bases match TRBD2. The junction had 8 bases not matched to a gene; V was cut back by 7 bases and J by 0 bases. Germline lookup yields CDR1 LNHDA and CDR2 SQIVND (reference sequence). CDR3 size: 16 residues. As DNA, the CDR3 is TGTGCCAGTAAGACCCCAGGACTAGCGAACACCGGGGAGCTGTTTTTT. Translation: CASKTPGLANTGELFF.

The chain joins TRBV4-3 to TRBJ2-7; D might be TRBD1 (6 bases). The CDR3 length is 14 residues. V was cut by 5 bases and J by 1 base, with 12 bases left in between. CDR1 LGHNA and CDR2 YSLEER come from the germline V gene. The CDR3 reads CASSSLTGSYEQYF. The CDR3, as DNA: TGCGCCAGCAGCTCCCTGACAGGATCCTACGAGCAGTACTTC.

Here the CDR3 DNA reads TGTGCCAGCAGAGGGCATATCAACGCCTACGAGCAGTACTTC. This codes for CASRGHINAYEQYF. V usage is TRBV27 and J usage is TRBJ2-7; D unresolved. The CDR3 contains 14 residues. The V gene lost 6 bases and the J gene lost 2 bases, with 14 bases spanning the gap. Germline CDR1 MNHEY, CDR2 SMNVEV (reference sequence).

DNA of the CDR3: TGTGCCAGCAGTACACCTGACAGGATTCAGAACACTGAAGCTTTCTTT. Translating it yields CASSTPDRIQNTEAFF. The V call is TRBV28, the J call TRBJ1-1, with D perhaps TRBD1 (6 bases). Germline lookup yields CDR1 MDHEN and CDR2 SYDVKM. V lost 5 bases, J lost 1 base, and 17 bases lay in between. CDR3 size: 16 residues.

The chain has TRBV11-2 and TRBJ2-1, with no clear D. Germline CDR1 SGHAT, CDR2 FQNNGV. The V and J ends lost 0 bases and 13 bases respectively, with 10 bases between them. CDR3 size: 12 residues. CDR3 loop: CASSLDAARQFF. As DNA, the CDR3 is TGTGCCAGCAGCTTAGATGCAGCTAGACAGTTCTTC.

In the case of this clone: One junction end does not reproduce the germline sequence, and a read error may be involved. J is TRBJ2-7 and V is TRBV10-3, with a tentative D call TRBD1 (6 bases). The length of the CDR3 is 12 residues. Germline CDR1 reads ENHRY; CDR2 reads SYGVKD. In DNA form, the CDR3 reads TGTGCCATCAGCTTCGACCGGGACAACCGGGACTTC. Amino acids: CAISFDRDNRDF.

CDR3 sequence reads: CASSLEGSTDSPLHF. The CDR3 region has the DNA TGCGCCAGCAGCTTGGAAGGGTCGACCGATTCACCCCTCCACTTT. V and J are TRBV5-1 and TRBJ1-6; unclear D gene. Per the germline V gene, CDR1 is SGHRS and CDR2 is YFSETQ. V lost 0 bases, J lost 8 bases, and 12 bases lay in between. The length of the CDR3 is 15 residues.

CDR3 protein: CASSTGTGNTEAFF. CDR3 DNA sequence: TGTGCCAGCAGTACCGGGACAGGGAACACTGAAGCTTTCTTT. The V gene is TRBV28, the J gene TRBJ1-1; 8 bases align to TRBD1. The CDR3 covers 14 residues. Trimming removed 5 bases from V and 1 base from J; junction bases left unmatched: 3. Per the germline V gene, CDR1 is MDHEN and CDR2 is SYDVKM.

This chain joins TRBV14 and TRBJ2-7; TRBD2 matches 10 bases. The ends lost 4 bases at V and 2 bases at J; junction bases unmatched: 17. In germline, CDR1 is SGHDN, CDR2 FVKESK. The CDR3 length is 19 residues. CDR3 bases: TGTGCCAGCAGCCCATTCGCGGGACTAGCGCCTAACTTTCCCTACGAGCAGTACTTC. Its protein is CASSPFAGLAPNFPYEQYF.

The V call is TRBV4-1, the J call TRBJ2-7; TRBD1 is a possible D gene (6 bases). CDR3 length: 15 amino acids. V dropped 0 bases and J dropped 4 bases, with 13 bases sitting between them. The germline CDR1 and CDR2 sequences are MGHRA and YSYEKL. The CDR3 loop is CASSQEDGQIYEQYF. The CDR3 coding sequence is TGCGCCAGCAGCCAAGAGGACGGACAGATATACGAGCAGTACTTC.

The rearrangement links TRBV7-2 to TRBJ2-7, with D possibly matching TRBD1 (5 bases). V gave up 5 bases and J gave up 0 bases, with 14 bases separating them. The CDR3 loop spans 15 amino acids. Looked up from germline, CDR1 is SGHTA and CDR2 is FQGNSA. The CDR3 protein is CASSPIGALSYEQYF. In DNA form, the CDR3 reads TGTGCCAGCAGCCCTATAGGGGCCCTCTCCTACGAGCAGTACTTC.